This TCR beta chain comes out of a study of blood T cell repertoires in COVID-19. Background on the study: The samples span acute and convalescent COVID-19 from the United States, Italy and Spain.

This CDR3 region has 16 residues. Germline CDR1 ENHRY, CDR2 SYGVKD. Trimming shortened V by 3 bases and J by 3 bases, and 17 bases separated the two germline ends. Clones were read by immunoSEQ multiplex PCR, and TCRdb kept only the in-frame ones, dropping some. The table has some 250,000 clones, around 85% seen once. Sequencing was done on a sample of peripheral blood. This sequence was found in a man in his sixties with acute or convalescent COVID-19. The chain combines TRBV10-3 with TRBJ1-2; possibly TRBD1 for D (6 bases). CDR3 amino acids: CAISEPPGTIDYGYTF. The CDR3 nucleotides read TGTGCCATCAGTGAACCTCCCGGGACAATAGACTATGGCTACACCTTC.